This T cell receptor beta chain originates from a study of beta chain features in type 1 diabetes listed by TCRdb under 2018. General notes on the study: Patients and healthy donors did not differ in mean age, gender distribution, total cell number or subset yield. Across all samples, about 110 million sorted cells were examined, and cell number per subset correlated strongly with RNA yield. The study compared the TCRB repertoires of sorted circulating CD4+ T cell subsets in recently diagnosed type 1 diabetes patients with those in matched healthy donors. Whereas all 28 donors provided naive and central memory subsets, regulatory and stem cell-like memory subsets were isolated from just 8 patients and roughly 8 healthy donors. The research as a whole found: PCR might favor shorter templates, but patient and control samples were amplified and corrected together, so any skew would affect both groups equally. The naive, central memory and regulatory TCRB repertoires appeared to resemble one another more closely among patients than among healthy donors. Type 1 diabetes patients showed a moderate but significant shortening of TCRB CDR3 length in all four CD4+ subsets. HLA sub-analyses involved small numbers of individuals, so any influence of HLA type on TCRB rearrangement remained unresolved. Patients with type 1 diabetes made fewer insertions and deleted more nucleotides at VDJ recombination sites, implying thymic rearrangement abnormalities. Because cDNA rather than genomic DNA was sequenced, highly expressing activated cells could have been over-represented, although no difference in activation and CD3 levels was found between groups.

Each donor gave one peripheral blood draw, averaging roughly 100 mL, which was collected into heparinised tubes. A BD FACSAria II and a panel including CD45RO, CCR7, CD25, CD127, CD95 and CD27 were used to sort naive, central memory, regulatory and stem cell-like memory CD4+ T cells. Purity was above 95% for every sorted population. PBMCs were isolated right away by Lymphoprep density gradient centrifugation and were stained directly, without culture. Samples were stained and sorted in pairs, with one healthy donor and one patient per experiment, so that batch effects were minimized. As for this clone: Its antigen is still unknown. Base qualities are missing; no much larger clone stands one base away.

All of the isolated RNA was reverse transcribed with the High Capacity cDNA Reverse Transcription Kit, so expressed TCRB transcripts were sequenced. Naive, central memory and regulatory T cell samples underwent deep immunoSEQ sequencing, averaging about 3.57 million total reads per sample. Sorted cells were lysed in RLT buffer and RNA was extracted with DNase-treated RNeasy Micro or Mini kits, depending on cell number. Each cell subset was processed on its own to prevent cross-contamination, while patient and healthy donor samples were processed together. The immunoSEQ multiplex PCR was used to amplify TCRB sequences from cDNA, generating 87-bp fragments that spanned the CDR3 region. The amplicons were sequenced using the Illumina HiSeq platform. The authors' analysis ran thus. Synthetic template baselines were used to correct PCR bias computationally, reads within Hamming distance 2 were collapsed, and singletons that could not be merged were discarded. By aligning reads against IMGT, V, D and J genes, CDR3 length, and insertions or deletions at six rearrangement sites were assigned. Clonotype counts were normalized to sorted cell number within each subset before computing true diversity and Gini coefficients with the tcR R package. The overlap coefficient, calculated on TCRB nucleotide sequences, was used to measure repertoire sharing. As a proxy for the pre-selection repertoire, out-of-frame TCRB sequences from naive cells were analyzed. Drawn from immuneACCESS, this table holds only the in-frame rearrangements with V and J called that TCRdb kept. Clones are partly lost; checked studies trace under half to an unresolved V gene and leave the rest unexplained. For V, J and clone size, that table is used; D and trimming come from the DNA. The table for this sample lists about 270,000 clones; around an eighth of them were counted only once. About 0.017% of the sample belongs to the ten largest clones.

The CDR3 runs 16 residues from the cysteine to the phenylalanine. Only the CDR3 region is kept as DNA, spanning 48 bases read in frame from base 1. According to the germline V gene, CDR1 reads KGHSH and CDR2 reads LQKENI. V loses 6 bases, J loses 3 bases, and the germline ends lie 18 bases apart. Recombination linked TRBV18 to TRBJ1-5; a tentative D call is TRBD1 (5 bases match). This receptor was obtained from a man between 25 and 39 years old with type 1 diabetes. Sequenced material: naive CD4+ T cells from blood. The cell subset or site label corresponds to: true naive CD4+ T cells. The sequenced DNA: TGTGCCAGCTCGGTCCAGGGAGGAGGGACCAATCAGCCCCAGCATTTT. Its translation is CASSVQGGGTNQPQHF.